The clone carrying this T cell receptor (beta chain) has only a few counts. Germline V gives CDR1 SGDLS, CDR2 YYNGEE. This CDR3 has 15 amino acids. With 4 bases removed from V and 1 base from J, the gap between germline ends came to 14 bases. This entry comes from a study of Graves' ophthalmopathy and Graves' hyperthyroidism. Amplifying from RNA transcripts, the study obtained TCR beta CDR3 regions. The authors performed first-round RT-PCR with HTBI primers and then a second-round multiplex PCR. TCRdb fed the multiplex PCR reads into MiXCR, producing one record per CDR3 protein. The table includes 340,000 or so distinct CDR3 sequences, roughly 15% detected once. Other autoimmune diseases, uncontrolled infections, pregnancy or lactation led to the exclusion of patients.

This TCR came from an adult man with Graves' ophthalmopathy. Sequencing was carried out using peripheral blood. The chain combines TRBV9 with TRBJ1-1, with a possible D match to TRBD1 (6 bases). CDR3 sequence reads: CASSWAGAPNTEAFF. DNA for the CDR3: TGTGCCAGCAGCTGGGCGGGGGCCCCGAACACTGAAGCTTTCTTT.